One sample yielded the 5 T cell receptor beta chains listed below, sequenced in a study of blood T cell repertoires in COVID-19. The method was immunoSEQ multiplex PCR; TCRdb's version includes in-frame clones alone and lacks a portion of them. The profile shows around 400,000 clones, about nine tenths of them singletons. What was sequenced was PBMCs or T cells enriched from blood (not recorded which). Receptors originate from a woman aged 40 to 55 who had been exposed to COVID-19.

V gene TRBV24-1 combines with J gene TRBJ1-1, with unresolved D. The germline V gene encodes CDR1 KGHDR and CDR2 SFDVKD. V lost 4 bases to trimming and J lost 5 bases, with 10 bases between them. CDR3 length: 13 amino acids. CDR3 sequence: CATSDPPGTEAFF. In DNA form, the CDR3 reads TGTGCCACCAGTGACCCGCCGGGGACTGAAGCTTTCTTT.

The J gene is TRBJ1-2, the V gene TRBV2; D is uncertain. The CDR3 sequence is 12 residues long. Germline CDR1 SNHLY, CDR2 FYNNEI. V shed 8 bases and J shed 7 bases, with 14 bases lying between them. The DNA for the CDR3 is TGTGCCAGCGCCCTATTAGTGAGTGGCTACACCTTC. It yields the protein CASALLVSGYTF.

This clone appeared a few times. V and J are TRBV27 and TRBJ1-1; possibly TRBD1 for D (6 bases). Trimming cost V 5 bases and J 2 bases, with 15 bases left between them. The CDR3 consists of 15 residues. Germline V lookup: CDR1 MNHEY, CDR2 SMNVEV (reference sequence). The CDR3 DNA follows: TGTGCCAGCAGTGTGAAACCGGGACACAACACTGAAGCTTTCTTT. It yields the protein CASSVKPGHNTEAFF.

The rearrangement uses TRBV7-2 and TRBJ1-1; D possibly corresponds to TRBD1 (5 bases). Trimming shortened V by 5 bases and J by 1 base, and 20 bases separated the two germline ends. This CDR3 is built from 17 residues. Germline V lookup: CDR1 SGHTA, CDR2 FQGNSA. This CDR3 is CASSPNHPGLQNTEAFF. The CDR3, as DNA: TGTGCCAGCAGCCCCAATCACCCGGGACTACAGAACACTGAAGCTTTCTTT.

The chain uses TRBV4-3 and TRBJ2-3; unclear D gene. The V end lost 0 bases, the J end lost 1 base, and 14 bases lay between the germline ends. CDR3 length: 17 residues. CDR1 LGHNA and CDR2 YSLEER come from the germline V gene. DNA for the CDR3: TGCGCCAGCAGCCAAGACGTAAAAGCTACTGGCACAGATACGCAGTATTTT. It is translated as CASSQDVKATGTDTQYF.